The 32 T cell receptor beta chains below were found in one sample sequenced in a study of T cell changes during pregnancy in multiple sclerosis. Some clones are missing from TCRdb's copy, which holds only in-frame ones; the method was immunoSEQ multiplex PCR. This sample carries just under 70,000 clones, about 90% of them seen once, and the ten largest clones take 0.86%. Sequenced here: peripheral blood, sampled in the second trimester of pregnancy. The receptor source for this set is a female donor with multiple sclerosis, enrolled in a pregnancy study.

The chain is built from TRBV4-1 and TRBJ2-3; weak D call: TRBD2 (5 bases). The CDR3 is 13 residues long. The germline CDR1 and CDR2 sequences are MGHRA and YSYEKL. V gave up 0 bases and J gave up 8 bases, with 9 bases separating them. The CDR3 here is CASSQDPGSTQYF. In nucleotides, the CDR3 is TGCGCCAGCAGCCAAGACCCGGGGTCTACGCAGTATTTT.

The J gene is TRBJ1-5, the V gene TRBV7-9; possibly TRBD1 for D (5 bases). This CDR3 spans 16 amino acids. V lost 1 base and J 1 base, leaving 11 bases between the germline ends. The germline gives CDR1 SEHNR, CDR2 FQNEAQ (reference sequence). CDR3 DNA: TGTGCCAGCAGCTTAGACCTTGCAGGGAGCAATCAGCCCCAGCATTTT. Amino acid sequence: CASSLDLAGSNQPQHF.

V gene TRBV12-2 combines with J gene TRBJ2-7; TRBD1, the D gene given by the table, was not confirmed from the DNA. TRBV12-2 has pseudogene status. The length of the CDR3 is 16 residues. CDR3 nucleotides: TGTGCAAGTCGAACTTATCTGGACACAACACCCTACGAGCAGTACTTC. Residues: CASRTYLDTTPYEQYF.

The chain recombines TRBV5-1 with TRBJ1-3; D ambiguous. The germline V and J ends were trimmed by 0 bases and 2 bases, with 9 bases remaining between them. Germline loops: CDR1 SGHRS, CDR2 YFSETQ. The CDR3 contains 15 residues. The DNA for the CDR3 is TGCGCCAGCAGCTTGGCCGGAGGGACTGGAAACACCATATATTTT. It is translated as CASSLAGGTGNTIYF.

Remarks on this clone: Other DNA sequences within the sample encode an identical CDR3. CDR3 DNA: TGCGCCAGCAGCCACCCGGACAGGGAGGTTCAGCCCCAGCATTTT. Translated: CASSHPDREVQPQHF. The chain links TRBV4-1 to TRBJ1-5, with 8 bases lining up with TRBD1. This CDR3 has 15 residues. Trimming removed 3 bases from V and 6 bases from J; junction bases left unmatched: 7. CDR1 and CDR2 (germline): MGHRA, YSYEKL.

The chain links TRBV27 to TRBJ1-5; D is uncertain. Germline V gene sequence: CDR1 MNHEY, CDR2 SMNVEV (reference sequence). The CDR3 runs to 13 residues. The V end lost 5 bases, the J end lost 0 bases, and 5 bases lay between the germline ends. In DNA form, the CDR3 reads TGTGCCAGCAGTATGTATAGCAATCAGCCCCAGCATTTT. Translating it yields CASSMYSNQPQHF.

The chain carries TRBV5-1 and TRBJ2-7, with 11 positions matching TRBD1. V trimming: 4 bases; J trimming: 2 bases; junction bases outside the gene matches: 8. Germline loops: CDR1 SGHRS, CDR2 YFSETQ. The CDR3 is 16 amino acids. CDR3 sequence reads: CASSLIGQGAPYEQYF. The CDR3 bases are TGCGCCAGCAGCCTTATTGGACAGGGGGCTCCCTACGAGCAGTACTTC.

V is TRBV7-3 and J is TRBJ2-1, with D maybe TRBD2 (6 bases). This CDR3 has 16 residues. Germline loops: CDR1 SGHTA, CDR2 FQGTGA. V gave up 1 base and J gave up 0 bases, with 10 bases separating them. CDR3 protein: CASSLSGAGSYNEQFF. The DNA for the CDR3 is TGTGCCAGCAGCTTAAGTGGAGCGGGCTCCTACAATGAGCAGTTCTTC.

This CDR3 is CASSRPGQPHGYTF. In DNA, the CDR3 is TGTGCCAGCAGCCGACCGGGACAGCCTCATGGCTACACCTTC. V gene TRBV5-4 combines with J gene TRBJ1-2; TRBD1 matches at 7 bases. With V trimmed by 4 bases and J by 6 bases, 9 bases remained unmatched. Germline CDR1 SGHNT, CDR2 YYREEE (reference sequence). The CDR3 has 14 amino acids.

The chain employs TRBV9 and TRBJ2-7; TRBD1 agrees at 7 bases. Germline V gene data show CDR1 as SGDLS and CDR2 as YYNGEE. The CDR3 extends over 13 amino acids. J was trimmed by 8 bases and V by 2 bases; bases with no gene match: 7. CDR3 amino acids: CASSVPSTGKQYF. The CDR3 DNA reads TGTGCCAGCAGCGTCCCATCGACAGGGAAGCAGTACTTC.

This chain links TRBV6-6 with TRBJ1-1; possible D gene TRBD1, 5 bases. Per the germline V gene, CDR1 is MNHNY and CDR2 is SVGAGI (reference sequence). V lost 7 bases and J lost 0, with 12 bases in between. This CDR3 comprises 14 residues. The CDR3 region has the DNA TGTGCCAGCATCATTGGGGCATTGAACACTGAAGCTTTCTTT. Its protein is CASIIGALNTEAFF.

This chain uses TRBV6-5 with TRBJ1-1; the D gene is possibly TRBD1 (5 bases). Trimming shortened V by 6 bases and J by 6 bases, and 20 bases separated the two germline ends. Germline V CDR1 and CDR2: MNHEY, SVGAGI. The CDR3 loop spans 15 amino acids. The CDR3 region has the DNA TGTGCCAGCAGAGCGACAGCACTAACGGTCCCTGAAGCTTTCTTT. This gives the protein CASRATALTVPEAFF.

This chain uses TRBV12-5 with TRBJ1-1; TRBD1 is a possible D gene (5 bases). V was shortened by 8 bases and J by 10 bases, with 17 bases between the two germline ends. The germline V gene encodes CDR1 LGHNT and CDR2 FRNRAP. This CDR3 contains 12 residues. The CDR3 DNA is TGTGCTAGTCAAGGGGCGGGGCAGCGAGCTTTCTTT. Its protein product is CASQGAGQRAFF.

V is TRBV11-2 and J is TRBJ2-1, with D possibly being TRBD1 (5 bases). Germline lookup yields CDR1 SGHAT and CDR2 FQNNGV. The V end was cut by 0 bases, the J end by 9 bases, with 12 bases between. This CDR3 spans 14 amino acids. For the CDR3, the DNA is TGTGCCAGCAGCTTAGATAAGGGGTACGGTGAGCAGTTCTTC. It is translated as CASSLDKGYGEQFF. Full variable domain (outside the CDR3, taken from reference TRBV11-2 and TRBJ2-1): EAGVAQSPRYKIIEKRQSVAFWCNPISGHATLYWYQQILGQGPKLLIQFQNNGVVDDSQLPKDRFSAERLKGVDSTLKIQPAKLEDSAVYLCASSLDKGYGEQFFGPGTRLTVL.

This clone was counted a single time. The rearrangement links TRBV5-6 to TRBJ2-1; 14 nucleotides align to TRBD2. After removal of 4 bases from V and 0 bases from J, the junction contained 6 bases not matched to a gene. The CDR3 consists of 18 residues. Per the germline V gene, CDR1 is SGHDT and CDR2 is YYEEEE. In DNA, the CDR3 is TGTGCCAGCAGCCCCGGACTAGCGGGGGGCGTCTCCTACAATGAGCAGTTCTTC. Residues: CASSPGLAGGVSYNEQFF.

V gene TRBV18 combines with J gene TRBJ2-3, with 11 bases lining up with TRBD2. CDR1 and CDR2 (germline): KGHSH, LQKENI. CDR3 length equals 16 residues. Trimming at V came to 4 bases and at J to 2 bases, leaving 5 bases not matched to a gene. The CDR3: CASSLTSGGPTDTQYF. For the CDR3, the DNA is TGTGCCAGCTCACTAACTAGCGGGGGTCCCACAGATACGCAGTATTTT. Full variable domain (outside the CDR3, taken from reference TRBV18 and TRBJ2-3): NAGVMQNPRHLVRRRGQEARLRCSPMKGHSHVYWYRQLPEEGLKFMVYLQKENIIDESGMPKERFSAEFPKEGPSILRIQQVVRGDSAAYFCASSLTSGGPTDTQYFGPGTRLTVL.

The chain uses TRBV19 and TRBJ1-4; the match to TRBD1 covers 9 bases. Germline trimming cut 5 bases from V and 3 bases from J; bases unmatched to any gene: 7. The CDR3 contains 16 residues. Germline V gives CDR1 LNHDA, CDR2 SQIVND (reference sequence). CDR3 amino acids: CASSPNRGPANEKLFF. CDR3 bases: TGTGCCAGTAGTCCGAACAGGGGGCCTGCTAATGAAAAACTGTTTTTT.

The rearrangement joins TRBV20-1 to TRBJ1-1, with a possible D match to TRBD1 (5 bases). The V gene lost 6 bases and the J gene lost 10 bases, with 15 bases spanning the gap. Germline V CDR1 and CDR2: DFQATT, SNEGSKA (reference sequence). The CDR3 contains 11 residues. In DNA form, the CDR3 reads TGCAGTGCGCCCCGGGGGGTGGTAGCTTTCTTT. It translates to CSAPRGVVAFF.

This sequence joins TRBV7-2 and TRBJ2-1; TRBD2 might be the D (6 bases). The germline CDR1 and CDR2 sequences are SGHTA and FQGNSA. Trimming cost V 4 bases and J 2 bases, with 9 bases left between them. This CDR3 is built from 14 residues. The CDR3 here is CASSSRTTYNEQFF. Written as DNA, the CDR3 is TGTGCCAGCAGCTCCCGGACTACCTACAATGAGCAGTTCTTC.

The CDR3 spells CASSKTQGSGYTF. CDR3 bases: TGTGCCAGCAGCAAGACACAGGGAAGTGGCTACACCTTC. This chain links TRBV7-9 with TRBJ1-2; perhaps TRBD1 as D (6 bases). Deletions cut 5 bases from V and 7 bases from J, with 14 bases between. The CDR3 is made up of 13 amino acids. The V gene's germline CDR1 is SEHNR and CDR2 FQNEAQ (reference sequence). The variable domain in full, completed from reference TRBV7-9 and TRBJ1-2, reads DTGVSQNPRHKITKRGQNVTFRCDPISEHNRLYWYRQTLGQGPEFLTYFQNEAQLEKSRLLSDRFSAERPKGSFSTLEIQRTEQGDSAMYLCASSKTQGSGYTFGSGTRLTVV.

The chain couples TRBV6-5 to TRBJ2-7, with 7 bases that match TRBD1. Germline V lookup: CDR1 MNHEY, CDR2 SVGAGI. This CDR3 contains 14 residues. V shed 5 bases, J shed 7 bases, and the junction held 11 bases outside the gene matches. The CDR3, as DNA: TGTGCCAGCAGTCTCGACAGGGTAGTTGAAGAGCAGTACTTC. Its protein is CASSLDRVVEEQYF.

The CDR3 sequence: CASSGTSGANTGELFF. DNA for the CDR3: TGTGCCAGCAGCGGGACTAGCGGGGCGAACACCGGGGAGCTGTTTTTT. This rearrangement joins TRBV9 to TRBJ2-2, with TRBD2 identical over 12 bases. The CDR3 sequence is 16 residues long. Trimming took 3 bases from V and 0 from J; bases not matched to a gene: 0. Looked up from germline, CDR1 is SGDLS and CDR2 is YYNGEE.

The chain carries TRBV7-2 and TRBJ2-1, with TRBD2 matching over 8 bases. Trimming removed 1 base from V and 5 bases from J; junction bases left unmatched: 7. This CDR3 is built from 16 residues. CDR1 is SGHTA, CDR2 FQGNSA, per germline. The CDR3 loop reads CASSLVPSSGHNEQFF. The CDR3, as DNA: TGTGCCAGCAGCTTAGTCCCCTCTAGCGGGCACAATGAGCAGTTCTTC.

The rearrangement links TRBV6-6 to TRBJ2-3, with D possibly TRBD2 on 5 matching bases. CDR1 is MNHNY, CDR2 SVGAGI, per germline (reference sequence). The CDR3 length is 15 residues. V gave up 0 bases and J gave up 6 bases, with 13 bases separating them. CDR3 nucleotide sequence: TGTGCCAGCAGTTACTCACGGTCCCCGGGGGATACGCAGTATTTT. Translation gives CASSYSRSPGDTQYF.

The CDR3 DNA is TGTGCCAGCAGGGACAGGGTGTTAGGAGAGACCCAGTACTTC. It specifies CASRDRVLGETQYF. The chain recombines TRBV25-1 with TRBJ2-5; TRBD1 aligns across 8 bases. With V trimmed by 6 bases and J by 4 bases, 7 bases remained unmatched. CDR1 MGHDK and CDR2 SYGVNS come from the germline V gene. This CDR3 spans 14 amino acids.

The chain joins TRBV6-1 to TRBJ2-7; 8 bases agree with TRBD1. CDR3 size: 13 residues. Germline loops: CDR1 MNHNS, CDR2 SASEGT. The V gene end was trimmed by 5 bases and the J gene end by 2 bases; junction bases not matched to a gene: 2. CDR3 in amino acids: CASSTGGTYEQYF. As DNA, the CDR3 is TGTGCCAGCAGTACAGGGGGGACCTACGAGCAGTACTTC.

The chain has TRBV7-2 and TRBJ2-7, with 8 nucleotides matching TRBD2. The CDR3 is 14 amino acids. Germline V gene lookup returns CDR1 SGHTA and CDR2 FQGNSA. V gave up 5 bases and J gave up 2 bases; unmatched junction bases: 5. Here the CDR3 DNA reads TGTGCCAGCAGCGCTCTAGCGGGTCCCTACGAGCAGTACTTC. This gives the protein CASSALAGPYEQYF. Full variable domain (missing parts from reference TRBV7-2 and TRBJ2-7): GAGVSQSPSNKVTEKGKDVELRCDPISGHTALYWYRQSLGQGLEFLIYFQGNSAPDKSGLPSDRFSAERTGGSVSTLTIQRTQQEDSAVYLCASSALAGPYEQYFGPGTRLTVT.

As DNA, the CDR3 is TGTGCCAGCAGTTGGACTTTCAGCTCCTACGAGCAGTACTTC. This sequence encodes CASSWTFSSYEQYF. The V gene is TRBV6-5, the J gene TRBJ2-5; tentative D call: TRBD2 (5 bases). The J call may be wrong; the DNA end is better matched by TRBJ2-7. The CDR3 spans 14 residues. The germline V gene encodes CDR1 MNHEY and CDR2 SVGAGI.

The rearrangement uses TRBV4-3 and TRBJ1-2; D is ambiguous. The length of the CDR3 is 14 residues. Germline assignment: CDR1 LGHNA and CDR2 YSLEER. Deletions cut 0 bases from V and 4 bases from J, with 9 bases between. The CDR3 nucleotides are TGCGCCAGCAGCCAAGAAATAGCCAGCTATGGCTACACCTTC. Protein sequence: CASSQEIASYGYTF.

The chain links TRBV30 to TRBJ2-5, with D perhaps TRBD1 (5 bases). The germline V gene encodes CDR1 GTSNPN and CDR2 SVGIG (reference sequence). V gave up 0 bases and J gave up 1 base, with 9 bases separating them. The CDR3 contains 14 residues. DNA for the CDR3: TGTGCCTGGAGTGTACAGGAAGGCCAAGAGACCCAGTACTTC. Translation gives CAWSVQEGQETQYF.

The genes are TRBV2 and TRBJ1-2; weak D call: TRBD1 (5 bases). The CDR3 runs 13 residues. V was pared by 1 base and J by 3 bases, with 6 bases between. Germline CDR1 SNHLY, CDR2 FYNNEI. DNA for the CDR3: TGTGCCAGCAGTGAAGGGGGCGACTATGGCTACACCTTC. Its protein product is CASSEGGDYGYTF.

The chain uses TRBV7-8 and TRBJ1-1, with a tentative D call TRBD1 (6 bases). Trimming shortened V by 1 base and J by 3 bases, and 6 bases separated the two germline ends. The V gene's germline CDR1 is SGHVS and CDR2 FQNEAQ. The CDR3 length is 13 residues. CDR3 loop: CASSLDRDTEAFF. The CDR3 DNA follows: TGTGCCAGCAGCTTAGACAGGGACACTGAAGCTTTCTTT.